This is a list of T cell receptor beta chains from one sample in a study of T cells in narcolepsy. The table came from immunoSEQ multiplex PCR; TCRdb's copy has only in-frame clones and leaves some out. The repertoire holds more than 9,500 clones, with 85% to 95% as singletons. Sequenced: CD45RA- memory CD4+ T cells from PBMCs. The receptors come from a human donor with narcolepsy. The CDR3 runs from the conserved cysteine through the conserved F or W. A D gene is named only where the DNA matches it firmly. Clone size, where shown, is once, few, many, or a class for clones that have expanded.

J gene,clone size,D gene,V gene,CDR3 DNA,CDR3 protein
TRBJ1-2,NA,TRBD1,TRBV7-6,TGTGCCAGCGGTGAGACAGGGGCCTATGGCTACACCTTC,CASGETGAYGYTF
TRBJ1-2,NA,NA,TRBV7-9,TGTGCCAGCAGCTTAGATACAGGGCTTAACTATGGCTACACCTTC,CASSLDTGLNYGYTF
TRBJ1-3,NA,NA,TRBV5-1,TGCGCCAGCAGCCCCTCCCCAGTGACTGGAAACACCATATATTTT,CASSPSPVTGNTIYF
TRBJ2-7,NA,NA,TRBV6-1,TGTGCCAGCAGTACCGGTGGGAACTCCTACGAGCAGTACTTC,CASSTGGNSYEQYF
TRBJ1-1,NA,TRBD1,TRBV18,TGTGCCAGCTCAATCGACAGGGGGAAGACTGAAGCTTTCTTT,CASSIDRGKTEAFF
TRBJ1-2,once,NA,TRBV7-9,TGTGCCAGCAGCAACTGGGGGGACTATGGCTACACCTTC,CASSNWGDYGYTF
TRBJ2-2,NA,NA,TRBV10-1,TGCGCCAGCAGTGGATTAGGGCGGGCCGGGGAGCTGTTTTTT,CASSGLGRAGELFF
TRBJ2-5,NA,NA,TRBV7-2,TGTGCCAGCAGCTTAGCGCCCGGGCAAGAGACCCAGTACTTC,CASSLAPGQETQYF
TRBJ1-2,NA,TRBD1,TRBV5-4,TGTGCCAGCAGCTTAATAGGACAGGCCTATGGCTACACCTTC,CASSLIGQAYGYTF
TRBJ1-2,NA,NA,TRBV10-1,TGCGCCAGCAGTGAGTCAGGGTCTTCTGGCTACACCTTC,CASSESGSSGYTF
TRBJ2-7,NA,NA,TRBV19,TGTGCCAGTAGTACGGCGCCACGGGGGTCCGAGCAGTACTTC,CASSTAPRGSEQYF
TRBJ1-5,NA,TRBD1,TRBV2,TGTGCCAGCAGCAGGGGGAGAGGGAATCAGCCCCAGCATTTT,CASSRGRGNQPQHF
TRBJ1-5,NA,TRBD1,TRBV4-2,TGTGCCAGCAGCCCCAGGACAGGGGGCCAGCCCCAGCATTTT,CASSPRTGGQPQHF
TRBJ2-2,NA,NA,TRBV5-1,TGCGCCAGCAGCTTGGTTTCCGGGGAGCTGTTTTTT,CASSLVSGELFF
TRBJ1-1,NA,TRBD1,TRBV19,TGTGCCAGTAGTACCCGACAGGGGTTCGGGAACACTGAAGCTTTCTTT,CASSTRQGFGNTEAFF
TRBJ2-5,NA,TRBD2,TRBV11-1,TGTGCCAGCAGCTTAGGGACTAGCAGTAAAGAGACCCAGTACTTC,CASSLGTSSKETQYF
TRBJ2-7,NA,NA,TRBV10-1,TGCGCCAGCAGCCGCCGACCATCAGGAGAGCAGTACTTC,CASSRRPSGEQYF
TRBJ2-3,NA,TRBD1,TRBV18,TGTGCCAGCTCACAGACAGGGCCAGATACGCAGTATTTT,CASSQTGPDTQYF
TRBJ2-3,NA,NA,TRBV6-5,TGTGCCAGCACCCTGGTCGGCGATACAGATACGCAGTATTTT,CASTLVGDTDTQYF
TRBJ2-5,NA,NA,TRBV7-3,TGTGCCAGCAGCTTAGGGGGCGGGGAGACCCAGTACTTC,CASSLGGGETQYF
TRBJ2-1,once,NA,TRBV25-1,TGTGCCAGCGGGGACACCTACAATGAGCAGTTCTTC,CASGDTYNEQFF
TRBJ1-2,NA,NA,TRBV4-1,TGCGCCAGCAGCCAAGGGGACTATGGCTACACCTTC,CASSQGDYGYTF
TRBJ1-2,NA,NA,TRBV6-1,TGTGCCAGCAGTGAACGGGACTTTTATGGCTACACCTTC,CASSERDFYGYTF
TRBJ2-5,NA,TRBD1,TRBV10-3,TGTGCCATCTCAGGGGGAGAACAAGAGACCCAGTACTTC,CAISGGEQETQYF
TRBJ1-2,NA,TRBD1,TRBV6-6,TGTGCCAGCAGTCCGACTGGGACAGTCTATGGCTACACCTTC,CASSPTGTVYGYTF
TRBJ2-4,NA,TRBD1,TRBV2,TGTGCCAGCAGTGGGCAGGGGGCAGGAAACATTCAGTACTTC,CASSGQGAGNIQYF
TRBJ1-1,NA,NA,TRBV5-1,TGCGCCAGCTCCGAGAACACTGAAGCTTTCTTT,CASSENTEAFF
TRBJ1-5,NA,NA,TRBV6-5,TGTGCCAGCAGTTACAACCGCAATCAGCCCCAGCATTTT,CASSYNRNQPQHF
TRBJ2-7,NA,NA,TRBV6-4,TGTGCCAGCGTCGGAGGTCCGAGCTCCTACGAGCAGTACTTC,CASVGGPSSYEQYF
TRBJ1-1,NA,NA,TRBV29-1,TGCAGCGTTTCATGTGGGCAAGAAGCTTTCTTT,CSVSCGQEAFF
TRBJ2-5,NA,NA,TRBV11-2,TGTGCCAGCAGCTTAACAAGCCAGGACACCCAGTACTTC,CASSLTSQDTQYF
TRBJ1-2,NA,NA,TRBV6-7,TGTGCCAGCAGTTCCGGGGGGGCATTCTATGGCTACACCTTC,CASSSGGAFYGYTF
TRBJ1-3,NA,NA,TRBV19,TGTGCCAGTAGGCTATCGACAGGTTCCTCGTTCTCTGGAAACACCATATATTTT,CASRLSTGSSFSGNTIYF
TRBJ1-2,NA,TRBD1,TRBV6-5,TGTGCCAGCAGAGACAGGGACCACTATGGCTACACCTTC,CASRDRDHYGYTF
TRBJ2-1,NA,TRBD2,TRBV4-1,TGCGCCAGCAGCCAGGGATCCGGGACTAGCCTCGGGGGGCAGTTCTTC,CASSQGSGTSLGGQFF
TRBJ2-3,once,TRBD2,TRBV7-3,TGTGCCAGCAGCAAGACTAGCGGGGGGGTATATACGCAGTATTTT,CASSKTSGGVYTQYF
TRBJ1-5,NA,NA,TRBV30,TGTGCCTGGAGCGAGGGGAATCAGCCCCAGCATTTT,CAWSEGNQPQHF
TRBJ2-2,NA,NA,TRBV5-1,TGCGCCAGCAGCTCACTGGAACCCACCGGGGAGCTGTTTTTT,CASSSLEPTGELFF
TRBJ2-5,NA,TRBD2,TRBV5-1,TGCGCCAGCAGTACGACTAGCGGGAGTGAGACCCAGTACTTC,CASSTTSGSETQYF
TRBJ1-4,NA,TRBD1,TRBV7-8,TGTGCCAGCAGCTCTCCCGGGACAGGGGGCGCCCTTGGGGAAAAACTGTTTTTT,CASSSPGTGGALGEKLFF
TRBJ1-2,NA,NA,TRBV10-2,TGCGCCAGCAGTGAGGCAGGTTCTAACTATGGCTACACCTTC,CASSEAGSNYGYTF
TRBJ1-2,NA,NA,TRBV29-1,TGCAGCGTTGGGGAAATCGGATATGGCTACACCTTC,CSVGEIGYGYTF